This T cell receptor (beta chain) was sequenced during a study of CD8+ T cells in alopecia areata. Researchers picked out CD4+ and CD8+ T cells from PBMCs by sorting. Sequencing templates came from extracted RNA that was reverse transcribed into cDNA. Sequenced by immunoSEQ multiplex PCR; TCRdb stores in-frame clones only, minus some. The sample holds about 82,000 clones, 51% seen once. This TCR derives from a human donor with alopecia areata. The specimen sequenced was NKG2D-high CD8+ T cells sorted from blood.

This chain's CDR3 is CASSLTGGHSYEQYF. Written as DNA, the CDR3 is TGTGCCAGCAGTTTAACAGGGGGCCACTCCTACGAGCAGTACTTC. This sequence joins TRBV28 and TRBJ2-7; 9 bases are a match to TRBD1. This CDR3 spans 15 amino acids. Trimming took 2 bases from V and 0 from J; bases not matched to a gene: 2. Germline CDR1 reads MDHEN; CDR2 reads SYDVKM.